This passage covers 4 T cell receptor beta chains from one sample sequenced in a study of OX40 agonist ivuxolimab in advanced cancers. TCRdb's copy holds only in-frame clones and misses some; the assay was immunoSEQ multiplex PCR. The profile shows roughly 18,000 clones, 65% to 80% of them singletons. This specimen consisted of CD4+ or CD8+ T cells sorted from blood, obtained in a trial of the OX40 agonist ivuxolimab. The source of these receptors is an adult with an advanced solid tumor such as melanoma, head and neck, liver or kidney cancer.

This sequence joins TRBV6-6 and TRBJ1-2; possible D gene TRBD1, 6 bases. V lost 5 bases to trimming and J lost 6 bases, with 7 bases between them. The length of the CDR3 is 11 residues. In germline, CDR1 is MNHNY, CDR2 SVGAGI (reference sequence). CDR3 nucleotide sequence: TGTGCCAGCAGTGCAGGGGATGGCTACACCTTC. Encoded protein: CASSAGDGYTF.

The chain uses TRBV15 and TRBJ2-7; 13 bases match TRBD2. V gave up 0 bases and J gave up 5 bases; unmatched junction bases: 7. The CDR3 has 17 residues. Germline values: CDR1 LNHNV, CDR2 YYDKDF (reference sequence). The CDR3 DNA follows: TGTGCCACCAGCAGAGAAACTAGCGGGAGGGAAGATAACGAGCAGTACTTC. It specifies CATSRETSGREDNEQYF.

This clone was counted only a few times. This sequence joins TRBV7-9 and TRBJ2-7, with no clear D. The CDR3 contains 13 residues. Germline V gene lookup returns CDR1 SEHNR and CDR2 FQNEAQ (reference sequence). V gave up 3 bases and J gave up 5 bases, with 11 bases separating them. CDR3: CASSFGVGNEQYF. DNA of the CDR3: TGTGCCAGCAGCTTTGGGGTTGGGAACGAGCAGTACTTC.

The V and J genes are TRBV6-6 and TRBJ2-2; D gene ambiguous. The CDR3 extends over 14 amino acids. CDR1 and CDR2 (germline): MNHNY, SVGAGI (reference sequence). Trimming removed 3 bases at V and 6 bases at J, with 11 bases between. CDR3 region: CASSYYKVAGELFF. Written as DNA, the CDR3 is TGTGCCAGCAGTTATTACAAAGTGGCCGGGGAGCTGTTTTTT.